This T cell receptor beta chain was sequenced during a study of HIV-infected children after antiretroviral therapy interruption. Study-wide background: Children had CD4+ above 500, viral load below 50 copies/ml, either treatment arm. Interruption-arm sampling covered weeks 0, 12, interruption end (24 or 48), and about 3 years post-study. Most children had recorded EBV and CMV exposure. Notes on the study in general: Naive CD4+ Gini coefficient rose by interruption end, suggesting clonal expansion.

This clonotype was recorded many times. Its antigen is unknown. RNA-based 3' RACE libraries used unique molecular identifiers. Each CDR3 protein is one row after TCRdb ran MiXCR on the 3' RACE reads. The top ten clones hold just under 1% of a sample with around 40,000 distinct CDR3 sequences, over 6.5% of them seen once. V lost 6 bases, J lost 5 bases, and 17 bases lay in between. Germline lookup yields CDR1 WNHNN and CDR2 SYGVQD (reference sequence). The CDR3 spans 15 residues. Documented treatment: PENTA 11 planned treatment interruption arm or continuous ART arm. V is TRBV10-1 and J is TRBJ2-1, with D possibly being TRBD2 (6 bases). The sample in question was CD45RA+ CD4+ T cells from PBMCs, pooled from several time points, obtained from a donor given antiretroviral therapy, either interrupted or continuous. The subset here: naive CD4+ CD45RA+ CD45RO- T cells. The source is a pool of human donors with HIV. CDR3 sequence reads: CASSLGWRGDNEQFF. The CDR3 coding sequence is TGCGCCAGCAGCCTGGGTTGGAGGGGCGACAATGAGCAGTTCTTC.